This TCR beta chain came from a study of CD8 T cells in Susac syndrome. Study summary: There were roughly six sequenced Susac syndrome patients with active disease and roughly 8 in remission. Findings and caveats of the study: Clonal expansion of Susac CD8+ cells peaked in TEMRA cells, and it also peaked in active patients. Across the total CD8+ repertoires, over 15 Susac-specific public clones were found. The CD8+ TEMRA repertoires yielded a few such clones.

As for this clonotype: The antigen remains unidentified.

In blood CD8+ and CD4+ T cells, TCR beta underwent sequencing. The ends were cut back, 4 bases at V and 5 bases at J, with 14 bases in the middle. The germline gives CDR1 SEHNR, CDR2 FQNEAQ (reference sequence). This CDR3 is 14 amino acids long. RNA, at roughly 0.45 to 1 ug, was reverse transcribed with random hexamers. TCRdb re-called the immunoSEQ multiplex PCR reads through MiXCR, storing one row per CDR3 protein. The sample has approximately 190,000 distinct CDR3 sequences, 85% to 95% seen once. The sample consisted of CD8+ T cells from PBMCs. This sequence joins TRBV7-9 and TRBJ1-1; no clear D gene. This TCR was sampled from a human donor with Susac syndrome. The CDR3 protein is CASSSRGSWTEAFF. The CDR3 bases are TGTGCCAGCAGCTCCCGAGGAAGTTGGACTGAAGCTTTCTTT.